The text below deals with one T cell receptor (beta chain). Its recognized antigen is unknown. It has no much larger one-base neighbor in the sample; base qualities were not kept. This entry belongs to a study of T-cell memory formation after mild COVID-19 (dated by TCRdb to the early 2020s). In the study overall: Most TCR sequence clusters were specific to one of the two donors. In a couple of donors, T-cell clones that expanded and contracted after mild COVID-19 were followed by sequencing TCRalpha and TCRbeta repertoires longitudinally. The cohort was made up of two young adult volunteers, one female and one male, who were previously healthy. General conclusions and limits of the study: SARS-CoV-2 specificity of the second-wave clones peaking on day 37 was not confirmed. Some responding clones were detected in pre-infection memory, suggesting pre-existing cross-reactive memory T cells joined the SARS-CoV-2 response. From day 15 to 85, contracting clones showed balanced CD4/CD8 phenotypes, whereas a second wave of clones that expanded from day 15 to 37 leaned towards CD4+. Only a couple of mild cases were covered by the study, and larger cohorts that include severe cases with pre-infection samples were considered necessary. Contracting CD4+ clones were located mainly in the CM and EM memory subsets, whereas CD8+ clones were found to be enriched in EMRA.

CDR3 length: 15 amino acids, cysteine to phenylalanine. The retained sequence is limited to the CDR3, 45 bases, with the frame set at the first base. V is cut back by 0 bases and J by 8 bases, with 3 bases in the junction unmatched. CDR1 is given as ENHRY and CDR2 as SYGVKD, both from the germline V gene. Sequenced on an Illumina NovaSeq 6000. Using 5'RACE with constant-segment primers, TCRalpha and TCRbeta cDNA libraries were constructed, with sample barcodes and unique molecular identifiers added in the process. RNA was extracted from every sample with Trizol reagent. The libraries were amplified in two PCR steps, and the second step added a second sample barcode and Illumina TruSeq adapters. The libraries were sequenced on an Illumina NovaSeq using 2 x 150 bp paired-end reads. The study's processing was this. Demultiplexing of reads and collapsing into UMI-guided consensus sequences were performed with migec v1.2.7. With mixcr v2.1.11, UMI consensuses were aligned to TRA and TRB V and J templates and assembled into clonotypes. Clonotypes were classified as expanded or contracted when called significant by both edgeR and NoisET, with noise models trained on biological replicates. For edgeR calls, the thresholds were a false discovery rate-adjusted p below 0.01 and a log2 fold-change of 1. PCA with hierarchical clustering of max-normalized trajectories of the 1000 most abundant clonotypes was used as exploratory dynamics analysis. Separately sequenced CD4+ and CD8+ repertoires were used to assign a CD4 or CD8 phenotype to each responding clone. The public reads were reprocessed in TCRdb via fastp at Q25 and MiXCR, keeping in-frame beta chains. Rows with one shared CDR3 protein collapse into an entry with the most common genes and DNA. The V and J calls and clone size come from TCRdb's table, not from the authors' own analysis. The sample has about 430,000 distinct CDR3 sequences on record, 20% to 25% of them singletons. Together, the top ten hold around 9.5% of the sample.

Ficoll-Paque density gradient centrifugation was the method used to isolate PBMCs. This receptor was obtained from an adult woman who had mild COVID-19 (a few samples of this study predate the infection). The sample titles of this study are shuffled in the database, so cell type and time point are left out; the donor was told from shared clones. Material: PBMCs or a T cell subset sorted from them (not recorded which). This chain joins TRBV10-3 to TRBJ2-1, and TRBD2 matches 11 of the central bases. The CDR3 region: CAISESVAGGHEQFF. The DNA is TGTGCCATCAGTGAGTCGGTAGCGGGGGGGCATGAGCAGTTCTTC.